One sample yielded the 17 T cell receptor beta chains listed below, sequenced in a study of OX40 agonist ivuxolimab in advanced cancers. Data came from immunoSEQ multiplex PCR; TCRdb stores just in-frame clones and leaves some out. The table records some 62,000 clones, approximately 80% of them present only once. The sequences come from CD4+ or CD8+ T cells sorted from blood, collected in a trial of the OX40 agonist ivuxolimab. These receptors were obtained from an adult with an advanced solid tumor such as melanoma, head and neck, liver or kidney cancer.

The chain recombines TRBV6-5 with TRBJ2-7, with a tentative D call TRBD1 (5 bases). The V end lost 5 bases, the J end lost 4 bases, and 12 bases lay between the germline ends. This CDR3 has 13 amino acids. In germline, CDR1 is MNHEY, CDR2 SVGAGI. CDR3 nucleotide sequence: TGTGCCAGCAGTCTGGACATAGGGTACGAGCAGTACTTC. It codes for CASSLDIGYEQYF.

The rearrangement links TRBV4-3 to TRBJ2-7, with 11 bases fitting TRBD2. The germline gives CDR1 LGHNA, CDR2 YSLEER. V lost 0 bases and J lost 9; bases outside the gene matches: 7. CDR3 length equals 15 residues. CDR3 protein: CASSQDRKLAGVQYF. CDR3 bases: TGCGCCAGCAGCCAAGATCGGAAACTAGCGGGAGTGCAGTACTTC.

The chain couples TRBV6-4 to TRBJ2-2; 9 positions agree with TRBD1. Germline V gene sequence: CDR1 MRHNA, CDR2 SNTAGT. The CDR3 has 16 amino acids. J gave up 6 bases and V 5 bases, and 10 bases lay outside the gene matches. The CDR3 DNA sequence: TGTGCCAGCAGTCGGGACAGGGTCGGGCTGGCCGGGGAGCTGTTTTTT. Amino acids: CASSRDRVGLAGELFF.

This sequence joins TRBV28 and TRBJ2-3; D gene ambiguous. With 2 bases removed from V and 0 bases from J, the gap between germline ends came to 9 bases. CDR3 size: 15 residues. Germline CDR1 is MDHEN and CDR2 is SYDVKM. CDR3: CASSLRVPSTDTQYF. CDR3 DNA sequence: TGTGCCAGCAGTTTACGGGTACCAAGCACAGATACGCAGTATTTT.

The rearrangement uses TRBV9 and TRBJ1-2, with 7 bases that match TRBD1. Germline CDR1 is SGDLS and CDR2 is YYNGEE. The CDR3 totals 16 residues. The J segment lost 3 bases and the V segment lost 1 base, leaving 9 bases of the junction unmatched. CDR3 bases: TGTGCCAGCAGCGTAAATGGTGAGGGGGCCGACTATGGCTACACCTTC. Encoded protein: CASSVNGEGADYGYTF.

This chain joins TRBV7-8 and TRBJ2-5, with 7 bases matching TRBD1. Germline CDR1 is SGHVS and CDR2 is FQNEAQ. This CDR3 is built from 15 residues. V was pared by 2 bases and J by 2 bases, with 5 bases of the junction left unmatched. CDR3 region: CASSLSTGVQETQYF. The CDR3 bases are TGTGCCAGCAGCTTAAGTACAGGGGTGCAAGAGACCCAGTACTTC. Based on the CDR3 plus reference TRBV7-8 and TRBJ2-5, the full variable domain is GAGVSQSPRYKVAKRGQDVALRCDPISGHVSLFWYQQALGQGPEFLTYFQNEAQLDKSGLPSDRFFAERPEGSVSTLKIQRTQQEDSAVYLCASSLSTGVQETQYFGPGTRLLVL.

The chain is built from TRBV5-6 and TRBJ2-5, with TRBD1 matching 8 bases. Trimming cost V 0 bases and J 4 bases; bases outside gene matches: 17. This CDR3 contains 19 residues. Germline V CDR1 and CDR2: SGHDT, YYEEEE. The CDR3 loop reads CASSLGPPGRGLPRETQYF. For the CDR3, the DNA is TGTGCCAGCAGCTTGGGGCCCCCTGGCAGGGGGCTTCCTCGAGAGACCCAGTACTTC.

The chain carries TRBV11-3 and TRBJ2-7; D possibly corresponds to TRBD2 (6 bases). The CDR3 length is 13 residues. Germline V CDR1 and CDR2: SGHNT, YENEEA. V was cut by 3 bases and J by 1 base, with 7 bases left in between. CDR3 nucleotide sequence: TGTGCCAGCAGCTTCGGGGGTTCCTACGAGCAGTACTTC. Protein sequence: CASSFGGSYEQYF.

The chain employs TRBV2 and TRBJ2-3; a weak D match, TRBD2 (5 bases). CDR3 length: 13 amino acids. Looked up from germline, CDR1 is SNHLY and CDR2 is FYNNEI. The ends were cut back, 2 bases at V and 8 bases at J, with 11 bases in the middle. The CDR3 sequence: CASSEKDSTTQYF. The CDR3, as DNA: TGTGCCAGCAGTGAAAAGGACTCCACTACGCAGTATTTT.

The genes are TRBV13 and TRBJ2-1, with 10 bases that match TRBD2. The V gene's germline CDR1 is PRHDT and CDR2 FYEKMQ (reference sequence). V was clipped by 5 bases and J by 3 bases; unmatched bases: 10. The CDR3 contains 17 residues. The chain's CDR3 is CASSPPGSGRGYNEQFF. CDR3 bases: TGTGCCAGCAGCCCCCCCGGGAGCGGGAGGGGCTACAATGAGCAGTTCTTC.

This clone appeared once. One end of the junction is discordant with germline, which a read error may explain. In the same sample, other DNA sequences code for this CDR3. The chain links TRBV2 to TRBJ2-7; 8 bases are shared with TRBD1. Germline V gives CDR1 SNHLY, CDR2 FYNNEI. The CDR3 runs to 15 residues. CDR3 sequence reads: CASSEGTGPRYEQYF. The CDR3 nucleotides are TGTGCCAGCAGCGAAGGGACAGGCCCACGGTACGAGCAGTACTTC.

The J gene is TRBJ2-5, the V gene TRBV4-3; perhaps TRBD2 as D (5 bases). There are 15 residues in the CDR3. The germline V gene encodes CDR1 LGHNA and CDR2 YSLEER. V lost 3 bases and J 5 bases, leaving 16 bases between the germline ends. CDR3 loop: CASSHFFGMGETQYF. CDR3 nucleotides: TGCGCCAGCAGCCATTTTTTCGGGATGGGGGAGACCCAGTACTTC.

The chain combines TRBV7-9 with TRBJ2-1, with D perhaps matching TRBD1 or TRBD2 (6 bases each). Looked up from germline, CDR1 is SEHNR and CDR2 is FQNEAQ (reference sequence). V gave up 5 bases and J gave up 6 bases, with 17 bases separating them. This CDR3 spans 15 amino acids. The CDR3 region is CASSRTLGGTNEQFF. CDR3 DNA: TGTGCCAGCAGCCGCACTCTGGGGGGCACCAATGAGCAGTTCTTC.

The J gene is TRBJ2-1, the V gene TRBV6-1; no reliable D call. V gave up 2 bases and J gave up 7 bases, with 18 bases separating them. The CDR3 length is 16 residues. Per the germline V gene, CDR1 is MNHNS and CDR2 is SASEGT. CDR3 amino acids: CASSETGSPPKNEQFF. In DNA, the CDR3 is TGTGCCAGCAGTGAAACCGGGTCGCCCCCTAAGAATGAGCAGTTCTTC.

This clone has more than one count but fewer than ten. This chain uses TRBV27 with TRBJ2-1; a weak D match, TRBD2 (5 bases). The CDR3 sequence is 13 residues long. CDR1 MNHEY and CDR2 SMNVEV come from the germline V gene (reference sequence). Trimming removed 3 bases at V and 5 bases at J, with 8 bases between. The CDR3 sequence: CASSFTGNNEQFF. CDR3 nucleotides: TGTGCCAGCAGTTTCACGGGGAACAATGAGCAGTTCTTC.

The V call is TRBV19, the J call TRBJ1-2, with a weak D call TRBD1 (5 bases). Germline assignment: CDR1 LNHDA and CDR2 SQIVND (reference sequence). V was cut by 7 bases and J by 4 bases, with 22 bases left in between. This CDR3 has 16 residues. The CDR3 spells CASIPTGDSKTYGYTF. CDR3 sequence (DNA): TGTGCCAGTATCCCCACCGGGGACTCAAAAACCTATGGCTACACCTTC.

J is TRBJ1-1 and V is TRBV19; possible D gene TRBD1, 5 bases. V was shortened by 3 bases and J by 3 bases, with 20 bases between the two germline ends. Germline CDR1 LNHDA, CDR2 SQIVND (reference sequence). The CDR3 length is 17 residues. The DNA for the CDR3 is TGTGCCAGTAGTATTATTCATTTGGGGGGAGATGACACTGAAGCTTTCTTT. Amino acids: CASSIIHLGGDDTEAFF.